A selection of T cell receptor beta chains follows, all from one sample in a study of blood T cells in healthy people across ages. TCRdb called the 5' RACE reads again in MiXCR, with one record for every CDR3 protein. The sample includes roughly 550,000 distinct CDR3 sequences, nearly 25% of them seen just once. The sample was also reused in another study, on T cells of mothers and their children.

Sequences were obtained from blood. The receptor set was obtained from a boy younger than 18 in good health. CDR3s include the opening cysteine and the closing phenylalanine or tryptophan. A D gene is named only where the DNA matches it firmly.

v_gene,d_gene,CDR3aa
TRBV5-1,NA,CASSLLENEKLFF
TRBV6-2/TRBV6-3,TRBD1,CASSYSTGRGEKLFF
TRBV20-1,NA,CSARHDTNYGYTF
TRBV7-8,NA,CASSSVWAWETQYF
TRBV28,TRBD2,CASSLLSSGRTREQFF
TRBV4-3,NA,CASSPSGGGIATNEKLFF
TRBV9,NA,CASSQRPGTTDTQYF
TRBV11-2,TRBD2,CASSLGGGGFGNEQFF
TRBV4-2,TRBD2,CASSPGLAGGPGELFF
TRBV4-1,NA,CASSQEGGHQPQHF
TRBV7-2,NA,CASSLDRDYNEQFF
TRBV10-3,NA,CAISEGQISYEQYF
TRBV2,NA,CASRLFTDTQYF
TRBV2,NA,CASSGGITDTQYF
TRBV10-3,TRBD1,CAISEGQGVYGYTF
TRBV20-1,NA,CSARSMGGNEQFF
TRBV27,NA,CAVSLSGTSYEQYF
TRBV7-2,TRBD2,CASSAGTSVQYEQYF
TRBV7-8,NA,CASSSNRDFNQPQHF
TRBV29-1,NA,CSVEWLAGAIGNEQFF
TRBV6-2/TRBV6-3,NA,CASSYSNQMPGDLYNEQFF
TRBV5-1,TRBD1,CASSETGGETQYF
TRBV7-3,NA,CASSLAVSGETQYF
TRBV4-3,NA,CASSQDSTNTIYF
TRBV7-3,NA,CASSVGPETQYF
TRBV28,NA,CASSPHGLGEETQYF
TRBV29-1,NA,CSVAPRQVRETQYF
TRBV7-9,NA,CASSSDSYSNQPQHF
TRBV28,NA,CASSDLGGLAYEQYF
TRBV7-9,NA,CASSPWASSYNEQFF
TRBV4-1,NA,CASSPVTGTGSYEQYF
TRBV3-1,TRBD2,CASSQEFLAGGTSTDTQYF
TRBV5-1,TRBD2,CASSRPLAGGYNEQFF
TRBV7-3,NA,CASSLTQYRALNAEAFF
TRBV29-1,NA,CSAEDTSGFF
TRBV12-3/TRBV12-4,TRBD1,CASRHGTGAGTDTQYF
TRBV6-5,NA,CASSFRVGYEQYF
TRBV7-8,NA,CASSVSRPWETQYF
TRBV29-1,TRBD2,CSVERTSGVQGDTQYF
TRBV5-1,NA,CASSPRGGGNQPQHF
TRBV7-3,TRBD1,CASSMGQGYGYTF
TRBV7-2,NA,CASSFSNSPLHF
TRBV11-3,NA,CASSNWATSLSSYEQYF
TRBV15,TRBD2,CTTSRDLRLASYNEQFF
TRBV7-8,NA,CASSLEEYVRDTQYF
TRBV20-1,TRBD2,CSAAGTSHKTQYF
TRBV7-2,NA,CASSLVGWLSGGKTFF
TRBV12-3/TRBV12-4,TRBD2,CASSPPHPGLAVLEQHF
TRBV30,TRBD1,CAWRPGTALWYGYTF
TRBV19,TRBD2,CASSIAPGGEEQFF
TRBV28,NA,CASSFTLSGLNYEQYF